The T cell receptor beta chain under discussion was sequenced for a study of blood T cell repertoires in COVID-19. CDR1 is LNHDA, CDR2 SQIVND, per germline (reference sequence). V lost 5 bases to trimming and J lost 5 bases; unmatched junction nucleotides: 2. There are 14 residues in the CDR3. Adults between roughly 18 and 89 years of age took part from 24 US areas. Participants' reported clinical history set cohort assignment. This clone appeared a few times. Repertoires were generated with immunoSEQ multiplex PCR, while TCRdb's copy carries only in-frame clones and drops some. The sample lists about 220,000 clones, around four fifths occurring once.

The chain recombines TRBV19 with TRBJ2-2, with 10 bases aligning to TRBD1. This clonotype was sampled from a man in his forties or fifties who had recovered from COVID-19. Sequenced: PBMCs or T cells enriched from blood (not recorded which). CDR3: CASSRQGATGELFF. CDR3 sequence (DNA): TGTGCCAGTAGTCGACAGGGGGCAACCGGGGAGCTGTTTTTT.